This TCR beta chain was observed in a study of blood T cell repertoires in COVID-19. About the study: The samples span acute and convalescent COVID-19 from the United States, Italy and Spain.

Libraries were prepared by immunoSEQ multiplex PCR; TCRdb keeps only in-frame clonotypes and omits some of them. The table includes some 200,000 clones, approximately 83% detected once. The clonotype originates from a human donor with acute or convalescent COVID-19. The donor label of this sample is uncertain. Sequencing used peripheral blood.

CDR3 residues: CASRMTAYGYTF. For the CDR3, the DNA is TGTGCCAGCAGGATGACAGCCTATGGCTACACCTTC. V is TRBV2 and J is TRBJ1-2; tentatively, D is TRBD1 (5 bases). The CDR3 covers 12 residues. Trimming removed 6 bases from V and 4 bases from J, with 9 bases in between. Germline values: CDR1 SNHLY, CDR2 FYNNEI.